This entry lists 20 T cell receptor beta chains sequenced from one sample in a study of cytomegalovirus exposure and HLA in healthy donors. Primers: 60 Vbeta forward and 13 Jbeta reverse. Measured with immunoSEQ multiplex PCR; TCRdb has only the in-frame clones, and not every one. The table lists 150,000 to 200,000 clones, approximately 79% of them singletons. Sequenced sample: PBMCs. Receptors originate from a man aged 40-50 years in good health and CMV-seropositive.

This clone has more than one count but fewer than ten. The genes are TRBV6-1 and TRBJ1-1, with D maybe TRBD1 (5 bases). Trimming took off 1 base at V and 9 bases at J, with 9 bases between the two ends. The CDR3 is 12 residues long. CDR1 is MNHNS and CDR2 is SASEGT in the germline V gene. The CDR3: CASSEDRRKAFF. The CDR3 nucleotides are TGTGCCAGCAGTGAAGACAGGAGAAAAGCTTTCTTT.

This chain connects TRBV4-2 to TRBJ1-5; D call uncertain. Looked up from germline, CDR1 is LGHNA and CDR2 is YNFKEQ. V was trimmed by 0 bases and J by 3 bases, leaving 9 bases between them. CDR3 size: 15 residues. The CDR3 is CASSQEAVANQPQHF. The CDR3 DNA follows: TGTGCCAGCAGCCAAGAGGCGGTTGCCAATCAGCCCCAGCATTTT.

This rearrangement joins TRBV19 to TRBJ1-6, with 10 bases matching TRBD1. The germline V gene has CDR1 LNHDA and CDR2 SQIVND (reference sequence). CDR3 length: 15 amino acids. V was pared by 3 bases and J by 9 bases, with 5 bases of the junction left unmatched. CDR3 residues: CASSITGQGTSPLHF. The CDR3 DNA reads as TGTGCCAGTAGTATCACGGGACAGGGGACTTCACCCCTCCACTTT.

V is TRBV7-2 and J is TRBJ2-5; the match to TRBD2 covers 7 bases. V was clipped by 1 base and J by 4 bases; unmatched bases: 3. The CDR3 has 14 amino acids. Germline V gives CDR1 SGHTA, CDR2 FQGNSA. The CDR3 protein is CASSLGGGAETQYF. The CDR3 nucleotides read TGTGCCAGCAGCTTAGGGGGAGGGGCAGAGACCCAGTACTTC.

The chain's CDR3 is CSVAPGGVAEAFF. The CDR3 nucleotides are TGCAGCGTTGCGCCAGGGGGTGTCGCTGAAGCTTTCTTT. V gene TRBV29-1 combines with J gene TRBJ1-1; the match to TRBD1 covers 7 bases. J gave up 6 bases and V 4 bases, and 8 bases lay outside the gene matches. The CDR3 totals 13 residues. Germline V gene sequence: CDR1 SQVTM, CDR2 ANQGSEA.

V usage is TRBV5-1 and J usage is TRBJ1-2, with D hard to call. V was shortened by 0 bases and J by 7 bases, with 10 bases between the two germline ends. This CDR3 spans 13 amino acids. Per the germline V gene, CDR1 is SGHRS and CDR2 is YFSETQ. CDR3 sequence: CASSLGELSGYTF. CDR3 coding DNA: TGCGCCAGCAGCTTGGGTGAGCTAAGTGGCTACACCTTC.

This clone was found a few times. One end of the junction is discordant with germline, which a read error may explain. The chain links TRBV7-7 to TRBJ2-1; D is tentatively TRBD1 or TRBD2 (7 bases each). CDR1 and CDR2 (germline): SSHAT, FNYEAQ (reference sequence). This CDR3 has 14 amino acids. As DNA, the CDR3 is TGTGCTAGCAGCAGGGGGGGCCGAGACAATGAGCAGTTCTTC. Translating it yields CASSRGGRDNEQFF.

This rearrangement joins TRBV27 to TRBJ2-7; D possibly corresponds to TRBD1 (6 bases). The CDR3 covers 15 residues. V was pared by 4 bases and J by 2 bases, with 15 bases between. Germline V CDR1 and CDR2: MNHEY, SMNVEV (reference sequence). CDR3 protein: CASSSHRVPPYEQYF. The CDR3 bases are TGTGCCAGCAGTTCCCACAGGGTCCCACCCTACGAGCAGTACTTC.

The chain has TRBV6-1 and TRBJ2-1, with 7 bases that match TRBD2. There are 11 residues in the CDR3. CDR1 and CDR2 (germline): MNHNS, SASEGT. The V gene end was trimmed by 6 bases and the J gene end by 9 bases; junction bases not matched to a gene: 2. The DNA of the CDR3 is TGTGCCAGCAGGGGAGGGAGTGAGCAGTTCTTC. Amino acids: CASRGGSEQFF.

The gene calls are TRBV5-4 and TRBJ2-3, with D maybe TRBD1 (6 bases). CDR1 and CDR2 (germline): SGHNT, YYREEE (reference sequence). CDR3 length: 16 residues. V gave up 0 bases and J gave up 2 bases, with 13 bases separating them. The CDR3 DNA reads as TGTGCCAGCAGCTTGGCCAGGGGTTGGGACACAGATACGCAGTATTTT. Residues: CASSLARGWDTDTQYF.

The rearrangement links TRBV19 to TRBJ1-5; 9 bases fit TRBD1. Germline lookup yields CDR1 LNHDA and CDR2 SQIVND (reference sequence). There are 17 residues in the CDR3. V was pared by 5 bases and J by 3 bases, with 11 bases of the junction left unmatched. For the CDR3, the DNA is TGTGCCAGTAGTTTCCCCGGACAGGGGAACCTCAATCAGCCCCAGCATTTT. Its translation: CASSFPGQGNLNQPQHF.

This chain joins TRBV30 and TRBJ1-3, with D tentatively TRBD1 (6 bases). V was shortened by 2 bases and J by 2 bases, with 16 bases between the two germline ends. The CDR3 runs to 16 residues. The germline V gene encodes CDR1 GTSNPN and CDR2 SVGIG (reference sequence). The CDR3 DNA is TGTGCCTGGAGTCGACGGTCAGGGGACCCTGGAAACACCATATATTTT. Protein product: CAWSRRSGDPGNTIYF.

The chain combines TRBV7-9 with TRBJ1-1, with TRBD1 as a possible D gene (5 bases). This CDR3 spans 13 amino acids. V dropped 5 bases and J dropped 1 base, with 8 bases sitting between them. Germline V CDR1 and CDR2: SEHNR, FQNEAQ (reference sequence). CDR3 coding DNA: TGTGCCAGCAGCCTCGGACAGAACACTGAAGCTTTCTTT. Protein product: CASSLGQNTEAFF.

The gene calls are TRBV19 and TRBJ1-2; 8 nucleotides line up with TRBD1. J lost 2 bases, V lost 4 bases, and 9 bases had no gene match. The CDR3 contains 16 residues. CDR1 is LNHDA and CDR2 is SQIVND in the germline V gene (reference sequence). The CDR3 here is CASSTPGQALNYGYTF. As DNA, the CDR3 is TGTGCCAGTAGTACCCCGGGACAGGCGCTCAACTATGGCTACACCTTC.

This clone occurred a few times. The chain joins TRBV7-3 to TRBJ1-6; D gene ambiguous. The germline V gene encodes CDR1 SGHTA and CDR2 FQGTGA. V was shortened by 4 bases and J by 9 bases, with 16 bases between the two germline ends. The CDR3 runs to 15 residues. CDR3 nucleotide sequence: TGTGCCAGCAGCTCCGCCCCGCGTTGGAGTTCACCCCTCCACTTT. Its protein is CASSSAPRWSSPLHF.

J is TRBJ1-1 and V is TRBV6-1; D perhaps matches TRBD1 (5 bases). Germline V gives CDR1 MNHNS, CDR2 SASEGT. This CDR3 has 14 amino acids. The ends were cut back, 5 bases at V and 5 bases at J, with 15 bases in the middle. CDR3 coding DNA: TGTGCCAGCAGTTATAAGGGGATAAGGACTGAAGCTTTCTTT. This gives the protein CASSYKGIRTEAFF.

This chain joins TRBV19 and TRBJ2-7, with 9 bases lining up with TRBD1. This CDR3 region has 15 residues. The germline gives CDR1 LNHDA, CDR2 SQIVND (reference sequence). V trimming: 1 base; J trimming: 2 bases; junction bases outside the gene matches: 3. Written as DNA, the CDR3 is TGTGCCAGTAGTATAGTGGGACAGGGCACCTACGAGCAGTACTTC. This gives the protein CASSIVGQGTYEQYF.

The CDR3 DNA sequence: TGTGCCAGCACGGCGGGGGGTTGGAACACTGAAGCTTTCTTT. It translates to CASTAGGWNTEAFF. V and J are TRBV9 and TRBJ1-1; D may be TRBD1 (5 bases). The CDR3 is made up of 14 amino acids. Trimming left V 6 bases short and J 1 base short, with 13 bases between. Looked up from germline, CDR1 is SGDLS and CDR2 is YYNGEE.

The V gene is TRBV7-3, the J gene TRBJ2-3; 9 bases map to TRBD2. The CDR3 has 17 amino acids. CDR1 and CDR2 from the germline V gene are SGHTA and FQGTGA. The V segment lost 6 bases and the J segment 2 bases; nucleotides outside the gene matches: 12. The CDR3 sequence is CASSRTGAGGTTDTQYF. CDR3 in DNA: TGTGCCAGCAGTCGAACAGGGGCGGGGGGGACCACAGATACGCAGTATTTT.

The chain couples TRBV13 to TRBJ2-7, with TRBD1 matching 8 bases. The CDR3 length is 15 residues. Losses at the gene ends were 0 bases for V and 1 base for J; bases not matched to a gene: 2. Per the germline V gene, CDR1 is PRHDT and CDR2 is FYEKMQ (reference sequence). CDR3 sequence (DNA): TGTGCCAGCAGCTTAGGGGGACAGGCTTCCTACGAGCAGTACTTC. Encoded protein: CASSLGGQASYEQYF. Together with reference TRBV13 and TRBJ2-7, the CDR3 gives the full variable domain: AAGVIQSPRHLIKEKRETATLKCYPIPRHDTVYWYQQGPGQDPQFLISFYEKMQSDKGSIPDRFSAQQFSDYHSELNMSSLELGDSALYFCASSLGGQASYEQYFGPGTRLTVT.